The clone carrying this T cell receptor (beta chain) has ten or more counts. Its antigen is as yet unknown. The data derive from a study of regulatory T cells in long-lasting Graves disease. Study conclusions and caveats: Graves' patients with persistent disease showed TCR diversity lower than patients newly diagnosed.

The time point: newly diagnosed GD, antithyroid drugs for less than 3 months. TCR sequences were obtained from RNA taken from PBMCs. Combining iRepertoire HTBI primers with Arm-PCR of CDR3 regions, the authors built TCR beta libraries. MiXCR was run by TCRdb on the multiplex PCR reads, yielding one entry per CDR3 protein. The sample contains about 540,000 distinct CDR3 sequences, less than 15% of which appear only once. The sample also formed part of further work on T cells in Graves' hyperthyroidism and ophthalmopathy. From that paper: The HTBI primer set served for first-round RT-PCR of the TCR CDR3.

This TCR derives from a man in his thirties or forties with Graves disease. The input for sequencing was peripheral blood mononuclear cells (PBMCs), taken at new diagnosis, from a patient treated with antithyroid drugs.

The CDR3 region is CSATTSGAQETQYF. CDR3 DNA: TGCAGTGCGACCACTAGCGGCGCCCAAGAGACCCAGTACTTC. The chain combines TRBV20-1 with TRBJ2-5; 8 bases map to TRBD2. The V segment lost 6 bases and the J segment 1 base; nucleotides outside the gene matches: 7. The CDR3 extends over 14 amino acids. Germline V gene sequence: CDR1 DFQATT, CDR2 SNEGSKA (reference sequence).